A single sample is the source of the 32 T cell receptor beta chains below, sequenced in a study of molecular identifiers for immune sequencing clone quantification. TCRdb recomputed calls from the PCR reads with MiXCR, one row per CDR3 protein. The table shows about 640,000 distinct CDR3 sequences, with nearly 20% occurring only once. Sequenced material: naive CD8+ T cells from blood, with Jurkat cell RNA spiked in. Subset indicated: FACS-sorted CD8+CD4-CCR7+CD45RA+ naive T cells. The receptor source for this set is a human donor in good health. Some libraries in this study had Jurkat cell RNA spiked in.

This clonotype has at least ten counts. This chain uses TRBV5-6 with TRBJ2-3; tentatively, D is TRBD2 (5 bases). CDR1 is SGHDT, CDR2 YYEEEE, per germline. CDR3 size: 14 residues. The V and J ends lost 4 bases and 3 bases respectively, with 12 bases between them. The CDR3 reads CASSLWSGTDTQYF. CDR3 DNA sequence: TGTGCCAGCAGCCTTTGGTCGGGGACAGATACGCAGTATTTT.

V usage is TRBV5-6 and J usage is TRBJ2-7; tentatively, D is TRBD1 (5 bases). Germline CDR1 SGHDT, CDR2 YYEEEE. V was trimmed by 2 bases and J by 2 bases, leaving 14 bases between them. CDR3 length: 15 amino acids. Written as DNA, the CDR3 is TGTGCCAGCAGCTTAGGCACAGGATTAACCTACGAGCAGTACTTC. This sequence encodes CASSLGTGLTYEQYF.

The table lists this clonotype with many counts. The chain uses TRBV5-6 and TRBJ2-7; 7 nucleotides agree with TRBD1. Germline CDR1 is SGHDT and CDR2 is YYEEEE. This CDR3 has 14 amino acids. J gave up 0 bases and V 5 bases, and 5 bases lay outside the gene matches. DNA for the CDR3: TGTGCCAGCAGGGAGACAGGGTTCTCCTACGAGCAGTACTTC. It yields the protein CASRETGFSYEQYF.

About this clonotype itself: This may come from a read error, since a much larger clone is one base off. The CDR3 DNA is TGTGCCAGTAGTATAGGTGCAGGGGCCTCTGGGACCAACGTCCTGACTTTC. Protein: CASSIGAGASGTNVLTF. The chain links TRBV19 to TRBJ2-6, with a weak D call TRBD1 (6 bases). CDR3 length: 17 residues. The V gene's germline CDR1 is LNHDA and CDR2 SQIVND (reference sequence).

In this sample, this clonotype turned up a few times. The chain employs TRBV10-3 and TRBJ2-7; no definite D call. The CDR3 spans 16 residues. V lost 3 bases, J lost 4 bases, and 19 bases lay in between. Germline CDR1 ENHRY, CDR2 SYGVKD. The DNA for the CDR3 is TGTGCCATCAGTGATTTGGGCGGTGAGGCGGTTTACGAGCAGTACTTC. Translating it yields CAISDLGGEAVYEQYF.

This clonotype was observed at least ten times. CDR3: CSASPLSTALSYEQYF. CDR3 sequence (DNA): TGCAGTGCTTCCCCCCTGAGCACCGCCCTCTCCTACGAGCAGTACTTC. The chain combines TRBV20-1 with TRBJ2-7, with D uncertain. Germline-derived CDR1 and CDR2 are DFQATT and SNEGSKA (reference sequence). V was pared by 5 bases and J by 0 bases, with 20 bases between. The CDR3 is 16 residues long.

About this clonotype itself: A read error may explain this, as a much larger clone is one base away. The CDR3 nucleotides are TGTGCCAGCAGGGGGGGTGTGTCTGGAAAACTGTTTTTT. Translation: CASRGGVSGKLFF. The genes are TRBV28 and TRBJ1-4; perhaps TRBD1 as D (5 bases). Germline assignment: CDR1 MDHEN and CDR2 SYDVKM. The CDR3 has 13 residues. V was clipped by 6 bases and J by 10 bases, with 15 bases between them.

This sequence joins TRBV4-3 and TRBJ2-4, with D unclear. There are 17 residues in the CDR3. Germline V gives CDR1 LGHNA, CDR2 YSLEER. Trimming removed 4 bases at V and 1 base at J, with 17 bases between. CDR3 nucleotides: TGCGCCAGCAGCCGAGATCAAGGCGGTATGGCCAAAAACATTCAGTACTTC. This encodes CASSRDQGGMAKNIQYF.

In its sample, this clonotype was seen many times. The V gene is TRBV7-9, the J gene TRBJ2-5; tentatively, D is TRBD2 (6 bases). CDR1 and CDR2 from the germline V gene are SEHNR and FQNEAQ (reference sequence). Between the trimmed V and J ends, which lost 0 bases and 7 bases, there was a span of 15 bases. There are 15 residues in the CDR3. The CDR3 sequence: CASSLAGLRDWTQYF. The CDR3 DNA sequence: TGTGCCAGCAGCTTAGCAGGCTTGCGGGATTGGACCCAGTACTTC. The complete variable domain, with remaining parts taken from reference TRBV7-9 and TRBJ2-5, reads DTGVSQNPRHKITKRGQNVTFRCDPISEHNRLYWYRQTLGQGPEFLTYFQNEAQLEKSRLLSDRFSAERPKGSFSTLEIQRTEQGDSAMYLCASSLAGLRDWTQYFGPGTRLLVL.

In this sample, this clonotype turned up many times. V is TRBV7-4 and J is TRBJ1-1; TRBD1 matches at 7 bases. V trimming: 4 bases; J trimming: 3 bases; junction bases outside the gene matches: 23. This CDR3 is 20 amino acids long. Germline-derived CDR1 and CDR2 are SGHVT and SQSDAQ. As DNA, the CDR3 is TGTGCCAGCAGCTGCGACACGGCCGCGACAGGGCCAAGAGTTGACACTGAAGCTTTCTTT. The encoded protein is CASSCDTAATGPRVDTEAFF.

This clonotype was observed many times. The chain couples TRBV6-2 or TRBV6-3 to TRBJ2-7, with a weak D call TRBD1 (5 bases). The V and J ends lost 2 bases and 2 bases respectively, with 13 bases between them. There are 15 residues in the CDR3. Germline loops: CDR1 MNHEY, CDR2 SVGEGT. DNA for the CDR3: TGTGCCAGCAGTTACGGGGCCGGAGTGACCTACGAGCAGTACTTC. Translation gives CASSYGAGVTYEQYF.

This clonotype was detected a few times. The chain couples TRBV7-6 to TRBJ1-2; TRBD1 agrees at 8 bases. The CDR3 is 17 amino acids. Germline trimming cut 5 bases from V and 0 bases from J; bases unmatched to any gene: 11. Germline V gives CDR1 SGHVS, CDR2 FNYEAQ. CDR3 amino acids: CASSLGQGPSSNYGYTF. For the CDR3, the DNA is TGTGCCAGCAGCCTAGGACAGGGCCCTTCCTCTAACTATGGCTACACCTTC.

The table lists this clonotype with many counts. This sequence joins TRBV18 and TRBJ2-7; the D gene could be TRBD1 or TRBD2 (5 bases each). The germline V gene encodes CDR1 KGHSH and CDR2 LQKENI. The CDR3 sequence is 14 residues long. V shed 3 bases and J shed 5 bases, with 14 bases lying between them. The CDR3 DNA reads as TGTGCCAGCTCACCTCCGGGACCATGGCACGAGCAGTACTTC. Translated, it gives CASSPPGPWHEQYF.

The chain links TRBV20-1 to TRBJ2-7; the D gene is possibly TRBD2 (5 bases). The CDR3 loop spans 15 amino acids. CDR1 is DFQATT and CDR2 is SNEGSKA in the germline V gene (reference sequence). V lost 0 bases and J lost 2, with 14 bases in between. The CDR3 DNA follows: TGCAGTGCTAGAGATCGGGATCATCAAACCTACGAGCAGTACTTC. As protein: CSARDRDHQTYEQYF.

This clonotype has a count of ten or more. A much larger clone differs from this one at a single base, so this may be a read error. The chain couples TRBV7-9 to TRBJ2-3; D uncertain. Trimming took off 6 bases at V and 6 bases at J, with 4 bases between the two ends. Per the germline V gene, CDR1 is SEHNR and CDR2 is FQNEAQ (reference sequence). The CDR3 is 10 amino acids. CDR3 loop: CASSWDTQYF. DNA for the CDR3: TGTGCCAGCAGTTGGGATACGCAGTATTTT.

This clonotype has ten or more counts. The chain combines TRBV14 with TRBJ2-7; 8 bases are shared with TRBD1. Per the germline V gene, CDR1 is SGHDN and CDR2 is FVKESK. The V gene end was trimmed by 1 base and the J gene end by 0 bases; junction bases not matched to a gene: 5. The length of the CDR3 is 16 residues. For the CDR3, the DNA is TGTGCCAGCAGCCAAGTAGGGACAGGTTACTCCTACGAGCAGTACTTC. Amino acids: CASSQVGTGYSYEQYF.

This clonotype showed up many times. V usage is TRBV2 and J usage is TRBJ2-1; a weak D match, TRBD1 (6 bases). From germline, CDR1 is SNHLY and CDR2 FYNNEI. V lost 10 bases, J lost 4 bases, and 17 bases lay in between. The CDR3 covers 14 residues. CDR3 bases: TGTGCCAAATCAAAGGGGGATTCGTACAATGAGCAGTTCTTC. Its translation: CAKSKGDSYNEQFF.

This clonotype was seen repeatedly, ten times or more. The chain combines TRBV27 with TRBJ2-3; perhaps TRBD1 as D (6 bases). The CDR3 length is 15 residues. Between the trimmed V and J ends, which lost 0 bases and 4 bases, there was a span of 11 bases. Germline-derived CDR1 and CDR2 are MNHEY and SMNVEV (reference sequence). CDR3 DNA sequence: TGTGCCAGCAGTTTATCACCAGGGGCCTCAGATACGCAGTATTTT. Translation gives CASSLSPGASDTQYF.

This clonotype has ten or more counts. This chain links TRBV30 with TRBJ2-3, with D possibly TRBD2 on 6 matching bases. Germline CDR1 GTSNPN, CDR2 SVGIG (reference sequence). CDR3 length: 14 amino acids. V dropped 7 bases and J dropped 1 base, with 15 bases sitting between them. CDR3 nucleotide sequence: TGTGCCTTAGGGACTTTTCTAGGCACAGATACGCAGTATTTT. This codes for CALGTFLGTDTQYF.

The table lists this clonotype with many counts. The chain links TRBV4-3 to TRBJ2-7; 9 nucleotides align to TRBD1. The CDR3 loop spans 15 amino acids. In germline, CDR1 is LGHNA, CDR2 YSLEER. V trimming: 4 bases; J trimming: 2 bases; junction bases outside the gene matches: 6. CDR3 amino acids: CASSPWTGATYEQYF. CDR3 coding DNA: TGCGCCAGCAGCCCTTGGACAGGGGCCACCTACGAGCAGTACTTC.

This rearrangement joins TRBV2 to TRBJ1-2; TRBD1 aligns across 9 bases. The CDR3 has 13 amino acids. CDR1 is SNHLY, CDR2 FYNNEI, per germline. The V gene end was trimmed by 6 bases and the J gene end by 3 bases; junction bases not matched to a gene: 2. CDR3 sequence: CASRTGGDYGYTF. CDR3 bases: TGTGCCAGCAGGACAGGGGGGGACTATGGCTACACCTTC. The full variable domain, in which reference TRBV2 and TRBJ1-2 provide the parts outside the CDR3, is EPEVTQTPSHQVTQMGQEVILRCVPISNHLYFYWYRQILGQKVEFLVSFYNNEISEKSEIFDDQFSVERPDGSNFTLKIRSTKLEDSAMYFCASRTGGDYGYTFGSGTRLTVV.

Worth noting for this clonotype: It may be a read error: a sequence one base away is much more abundant. This sequence joins TRBV20-1 and TRBJ2-7; D unresolved. This CDR3 comprises 14 residues. The V gene's germline CDR1 is DFQATT and CDR2 SNEGSKA (reference sequence). CDR3 in amino acids: CSARAQQISYEQHF. In DNA form, the CDR3 reads TGCAGTGCTAGGGCACAGCAAATCTCCTACGAGCAGCACTTC.

The V call is TRBV13, the J call TRBJ1-4, with no clear D. The ends were cut back, 2 bases at V and 7 bases at J, with 8 bases in the middle. Germline-derived CDR1 and CDR2 are PRHDT and FYEKMQ (reference sequence). The CDR3 loop spans 13 amino acids. The CDR3 loop is CASSLSSGEKLFF. The CDR3 nucleotides are TGTGCCAGCAGCTTAAGCAGCGGTGAAAAACTGTTTTTT.

The J gene is TRBJ2-7, the V gene TRBV27, with D maybe TRBD1 (6 bases). This CDR3 has 13 residues. CDR1 and CDR2 from the germline V gene are MNHEY and SMNVEV (reference sequence). V was cut by 8 bases and J by 3 bases, with 14 bases left in between. CDR3 bases: TGTGCCAGCGGATTTACAGGGCGCTACGAGCAGTACTTC. Translating gives CASGFTGRYEQYF.

This clonotype occurred many times. The rearrangement links TRBV7-9 to TRBJ2-7; 9 positions match TRBD1. The J segment lost 3 bases and the V segment lost 5 bases, leaving 8 bases of the junction unmatched. Germline V gives CDR1 SEHNR, CDR2 FQNEAQ (reference sequence). The CDR3 loop spans 15 amino acids. The CDR3 loop is CASSVSTGGFYEQYF. The CDR3 coding sequence is TGTGCCAGCAGCGTCAGCACAGGGGGCTTCTACGAGCAGTACTTC. Filled out from reference TRBV7-9 and TRBJ2-7, the complete variable domain reads DTGVSQNPRHKITKRGQNVTFRCDPISEHNRLYWYRQTLGQGPEFLTYFQNEAQLEKSRLLSDRFSAERPKGSFSTLEIQRTEQGDSAMYLCASSVSTGGFYEQYFGPGTRLTVT.

This clonotype was observed a few times. The rearrangement uses TRBV7-9 and TRBJ2-1, with 8 positions matching TRBD1. This CDR3 contains 16 residues. The V and J ends lost 2 bases and 0 bases, in that order; junction bases with no gene match: 3. Germline V gene lookup returns CDR1 SEHNR and CDR2 FQNEAQ (reference sequence). The CDR3 protein is CASSLPGGVSYNEQFF. The CDR3 DNA is TGTGCCAGCAGCTTACCAGGGGGCGTCTCCTACAATGAGCAGTTCTTC. Together with reference TRBV7-9 and TRBJ2-1, the CDR3 gives the full variable domain: DTGVSQNPRHKITKRGQNVTFRCDPISEHNRLYWYRQTLGQGPEFLTYFQNEAQLEKSRLLSDRFSAERPKGSFSTLEIQRTEQGDSAMYLCASSLPGGVSYNEQFFGPGTRLTVL.

This clonotype came up many times. This chain uses TRBV19 with TRBJ2-1; tentatively, D is TRBD1 or TRBD2 (5 bases each). CDR1 and CDR2 (germline): LNHDA, SQIVND (reference sequence). Trimming took 3 bases from V and 6 from J, leaving 15 bases between them. This CDR3 has 15 residues. CDR3 sequence (DNA): TGTGCCAGTAGTATCTATGGCCTTGGGGGCAATGAGCAGTTCTTC. Translating it yields CASSIYGLGGNEQFF.

The J gene is TRBJ2-7, the V gene TRBV12-3 or TRBV12-4, with D tentatively TRBD1 or TRBD2 (5 bases each). V lost 5 bases and J 5 bases, leaving 16 bases between the germline ends. The CDR3 runs 14 residues. The CDR3 bases are TGTGCCAGCAGTCACGGGACCGCTTTCCACGAGCAGTACTTC. Its protein is CASSHGTAFHEQYF.

This clonotype has a count of ten or more. J is TRBJ1-5 and V is TRBV5-1, with D hard to call. This CDR3 is built from 15 residues. Germline V gene sequence: CDR1 SGHRS, CDR2 YFSETQ. V shed 0 bases and J shed 4 bases, with 11 bases lying between them. The CDR3 reads CASSLDAAPNQPQHF. In DNA form, the CDR3 reads TGCGCCAGCAGCTTGGATGCGGCACCAAATCAGCCCCAGCATTTT. Complete variable domain (other parts from reference TRBV5-1 and TRBJ1-5): KAGVTQTPRYLIKTRGQQVTLSCSPISGHRSVSWYQQTPGQGLQFLFEYFSETQRNKGNFPGRFSGRQFSNSRSEMNVSTLELGDSALYLCASSLDAAPNQPQHFGDGTRLSIL.

As regards this clonotype: A much larger clone lies one base from this, so it may be a read error. V usage is TRBV9 and J usage is TRBJ2-6, with a tentative D call TRBD1 (6 bases). Trimming shortened V by 7 bases and J by 0 bases, and 17 bases separated the two germline ends. CDR1 is SGDLS and CDR2 is YYNGEE in the germline V gene. CDR3 length equals 17 residues. CDR3 nucleotide sequence: TGTGCCAGCGGGGGCACGCGAATGATCTCTGGGGCCAACGTCCTGACTTTC. It codes for CASGGTRMISGANVLTF.

This rearrangement joins TRBV2 to TRBJ2-5; D is possibly TRBD1 or TRBD2 (6 bases each). The V gene lost 0 bases and the J gene lost 1 base, with 12 bases spanning the gap. The CDR3 is 16 residues long. CDR1 and CDR2 from the germline V gene are SNHLY and FYNNEI. The CDR3 DNA reads as TGTGCCAGCAGTGAAGCTGAGGGGGGCGGCCAAGAGACCCAGTACTTC. Protein sequence: CASSEAEGGGQETQYF.

This clonotype was seen ten or more times. This chain connects TRBV12-3 or TRBV12-4 to TRBJ1-1; D may be TRBD1 (6 bases). This CDR3 is 15 amino acids long. Between the trimmed V and J ends, which lost 6 bases and 0 bases, there was a span of 14 bases. The CDR3 nucleotides are TGTGCCAGCAGACCAAACAGGGCGCTGAACACTGAAGCTTTCTTT. Translated, it gives CASRPNRALNTEAFF.